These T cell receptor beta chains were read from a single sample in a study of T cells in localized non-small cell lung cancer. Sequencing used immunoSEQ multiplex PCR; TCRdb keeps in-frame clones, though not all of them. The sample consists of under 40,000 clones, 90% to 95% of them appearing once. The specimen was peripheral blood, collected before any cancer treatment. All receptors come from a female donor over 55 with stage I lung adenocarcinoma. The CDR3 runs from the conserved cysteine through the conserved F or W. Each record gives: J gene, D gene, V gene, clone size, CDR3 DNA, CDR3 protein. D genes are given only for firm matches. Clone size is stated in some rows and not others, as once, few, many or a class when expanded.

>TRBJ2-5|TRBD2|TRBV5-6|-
TGTGCCAGCAGCGGGAACGGGAGGTTGGAGACCCAGTACTTC
CASSGNGRLETQYF
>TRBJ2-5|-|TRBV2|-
TGTGCCAGCGGCTTAAGAGAGACCCAGTACTTC
CASGLRETQYF
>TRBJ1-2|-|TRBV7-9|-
TGTGCCAGCAGCGATAGGGGCAACTATGGCTACACCTTC
CASSDRGNYGYTF
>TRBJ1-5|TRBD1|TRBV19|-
TGTGCCAGTAGTATGGGGACAGGGGGTGGTCAGCCCCAGCATTTT
CASSMGTGGGQPQHF
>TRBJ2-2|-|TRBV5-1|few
TGCGCCAGCAGCAAAGGCGGTGGGAGCACCGGGGAGCTGTTTTTT
CASSKGGGSTGELFF
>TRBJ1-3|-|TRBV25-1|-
TGTGCCAGCAGTGAATTAGGTGGGGTCAACACCATATATTTT
CASSELGGVNTIYF
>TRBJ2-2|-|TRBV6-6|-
TGTGCCAGCAGTTACAAACAGGGCCCCGGGGAGCTGTTTTTT
CASSYKQGPGELFF
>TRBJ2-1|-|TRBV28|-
TGTGCCAGCAGCCCGGGACTGGAGGGGTTCTTC
CASSPGLEGFF
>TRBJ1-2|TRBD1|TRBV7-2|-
TGTGCCAGCAGCTTAGAAGGGGGCAACTATGGCTACACCTTC
CASSLEGGNYGYTF
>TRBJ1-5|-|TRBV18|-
TGTGCCAGCTCTCCGGCGGGTAATCAGCCCCAGCATTTT
CASSPAGNQPQHF
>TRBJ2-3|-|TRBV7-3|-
TGTGCCAGCAGCTTAGGATCAGCAACAGATACGCAGTATTTT
CASSLGSATDTQYF
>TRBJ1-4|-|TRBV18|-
TGTGCCAGCTCACCGGTTACAGGGAGACAACTAAAACTGTTTTTT
CASSPVTGRQLKLFF
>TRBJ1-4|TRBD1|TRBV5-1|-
TGCGCCAGCAGCTTCCAGGGGGCCGAGGAAAAACTGTTTTTT
CASSFQGAEEKLFF
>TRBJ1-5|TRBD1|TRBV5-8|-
TGTGCCAGCAGCTTGATCCCGGGACAGGGGATTTATAGCAATCAGCCCCAGCATTTT
CASSLIPGQGIYSNQPQHF
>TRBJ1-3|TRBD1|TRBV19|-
TGTGCCAGTAGCAGGGGGGCCGGGGCGACTGGAAACACCATATATTTT
CASSRGAGATGNTIYF